A selection of T cell receptor beta chains follows, all from one sample in a study of OX40 agonist ivuxolimab in advanced cancers. The assay was immunoSEQ multiplex PCR, and TCRdb's table has in-frame clones only and misses some. Altogether approximately 20,000 clones are present, 86% being singletons, with the ten largest covering around a sixth. The sequencing used CD4+ or CD8+ T cells sorted from blood, collected in a trial of the OX40 agonist ivuxolimab. The receptors were gathered from an adult with an advanced solid tumor such as melanoma, head and neck, liver or kidney cancer. CDR3s include the opening cysteine and the closing phenylalanine or tryptophan. Fields, in order: D gene, clone size, J gene, V gene, CDR3 protein, CDR3 DNA. D genes are given only for firm matches. Clone size is not always given. Where it is, it says once, few, many or a class for expanded clones.

>-|-|TRBJ2-2|TRBV18
CASSPPNTGELFF
TGTGCCAGCTCACCTCCTAACACCGGGGAGCTGTTTTTT
>-|-|TRBJ1-5|TRBV29-1
CSVALPGVSNQPQHF
TGCAGCGTCGCTCTCCCGGGGGTTAGCAATCAGCCCCAGCATTTT
>TRBD1|once|TRBJ1-1|TRBV2
CASSGRGLRAEAFF
TGTGCCAGCAGTGGGAGGGGGCTTAGGGCTGAAGCTTTCTTT
>-|-|TRBJ2-2|TRBV2
CASSSTRTGELFF
TGTGCCAGCAGTAGTACAAGGACCGGGGAGCTGTTTTTT
>TRBD2|-|TRBJ2-2|TRBV7-3
CASRGGSNTGELFF
TGTGCCAGCCGGGGAGGGTCTAACACCGGGGAGCTGTTTTTT
>TRBD2|-|TRBJ2-3|TRBV7-6
CASSLVTSGTDTQYF
TGTGCCAGCAGCTTAGTGACTAGCGGTACAGATACGCAGTATTTT
>TRBD2|-|TRBJ2-1|TRBV12-5
CASGPPSGAFNEQFF
TGTGCTAGTGGTCCCCCTAGCGGGGCTTTCAATGAGCAGTTCTTC
>-|-|TRBJ2-5|TRBV6-1
CASSAGETQYF
TGTGCCAGCAGTGCAGGAGAGACCCAGTACTTC
>-|-|TRBJ1-4|TRBV6-5
CASKDGAATNEKLFF
TGTGCCAGCAAAGACGGAGCGGCAACTAATGAAAAACTGTTTTTT
>TRBD2|-|TRBJ2-3|TRBV29-1
CSVSSGRAVTQYF
TGCAGCGTTTCTAGCGGGAGGGCCGTTACGCAGTATTTT
>-|-|TRBJ2-7|TRBV7-2
CASSLGPTVYEQYF
TGTGCCAGCAGCTTAGGACCGACAGTCTACGAGCAGTACTTC
>TRBD1|-|TRBJ1-1|TRBV7-2
CASSPRTGLTSGEAFF
TGTGCCAGCAGCCCCCGGACAGGTCTCACCTCGGGTGAAGCTTTCTTT
>-|once|TRBJ1-4|TRBV9
CASSPGHSKRSEKLFF
TGTGCCAGCAGCCCAGGACACTCAAAGCGTAGTGAAAAACTGTTTTTT
>-|-|TRBJ1-1|TRBV6-6
CASSPSQANTEAFF
TGTGCCAGCAGTCCCTCCCAGGCAAACACTGAAGCTTTCTTT
>-|-|TRBJ2-2|TRBV13
CASSLGYTGELFF
TGTGCCAGCAGCTTAGGTTACACCGGGGAGCTGTTTTTT
>-|-|TRBJ2-3|TRBV6-1
CASSEWEGVTDTQYF
TGTGCCAGCAGTGAATGGGAAGGGGTCACAGATACGCAGTATTTT